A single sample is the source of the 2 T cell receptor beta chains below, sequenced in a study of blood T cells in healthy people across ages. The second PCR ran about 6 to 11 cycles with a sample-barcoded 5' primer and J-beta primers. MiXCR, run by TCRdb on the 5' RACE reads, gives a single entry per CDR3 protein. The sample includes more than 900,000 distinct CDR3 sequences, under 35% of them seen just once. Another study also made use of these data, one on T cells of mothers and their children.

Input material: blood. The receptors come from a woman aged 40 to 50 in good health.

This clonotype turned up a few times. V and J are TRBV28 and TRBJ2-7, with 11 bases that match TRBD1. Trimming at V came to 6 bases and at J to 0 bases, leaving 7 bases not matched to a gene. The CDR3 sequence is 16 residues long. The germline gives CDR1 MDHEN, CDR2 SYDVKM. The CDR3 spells CASRLTGTGGSYEQYF. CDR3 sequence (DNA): TGTGCCAGCAGACTTACCGGGACAGGGGGCTCCTACGAGCAGTACTTC.

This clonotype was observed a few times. The DNA for the CDR3 is TGTGCCATCAGCTTAGACAGCTCCTACGAGCAGTACTTC. Translated, it gives CAISLDSSYEQYF. The chain combines TRBV10-3 with TRBJ2-7, with D possibly matching TRBD1 (5 bases). CDR3 length: 13 amino acids. The V end was cut by 6 bases, the J end by 0 bases, with 9 bases between. CDR1 is ENHRY, CDR2 SYGVKD, per germline.